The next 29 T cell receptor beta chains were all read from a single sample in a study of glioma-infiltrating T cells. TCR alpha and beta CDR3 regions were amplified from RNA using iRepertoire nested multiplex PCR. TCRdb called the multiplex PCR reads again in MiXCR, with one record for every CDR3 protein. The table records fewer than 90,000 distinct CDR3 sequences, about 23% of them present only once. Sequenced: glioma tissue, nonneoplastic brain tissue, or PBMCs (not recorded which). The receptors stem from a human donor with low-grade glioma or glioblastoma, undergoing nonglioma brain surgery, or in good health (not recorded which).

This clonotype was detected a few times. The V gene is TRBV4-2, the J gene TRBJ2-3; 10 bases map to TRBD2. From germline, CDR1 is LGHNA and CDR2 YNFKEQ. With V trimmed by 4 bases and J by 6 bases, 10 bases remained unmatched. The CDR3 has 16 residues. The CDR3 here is CASSLSSGGSSDTQYF. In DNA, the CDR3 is TGTGCCAGCAGCCTATCTAGCGGGGGAAGTAGTGATACGCAGTATTTT.

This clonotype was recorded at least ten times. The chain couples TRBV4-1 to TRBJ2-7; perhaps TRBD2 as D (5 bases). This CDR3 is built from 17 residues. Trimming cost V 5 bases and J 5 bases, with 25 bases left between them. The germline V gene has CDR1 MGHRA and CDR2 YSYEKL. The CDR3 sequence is CASSNRPSRAARDEQYF. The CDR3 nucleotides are TGCGCCAGCAGCAACAGACCATCGAGGGCCGCCCGGGACGAGCAGTACTTC.

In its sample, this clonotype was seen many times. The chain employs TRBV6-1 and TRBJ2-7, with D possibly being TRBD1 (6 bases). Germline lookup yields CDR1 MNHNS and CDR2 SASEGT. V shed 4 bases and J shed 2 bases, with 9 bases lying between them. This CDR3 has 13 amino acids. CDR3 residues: CASSVGAPYEQYF. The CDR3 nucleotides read TGTGCCAGCAGTGTGGGGGCACCCTACGAGCAGTACTTC.

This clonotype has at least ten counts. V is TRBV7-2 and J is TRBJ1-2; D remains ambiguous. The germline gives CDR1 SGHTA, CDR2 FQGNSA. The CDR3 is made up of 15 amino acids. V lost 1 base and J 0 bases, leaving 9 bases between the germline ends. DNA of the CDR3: TGTGCCAGCAGCTTAGTACACCATACTAACTATGGCTACACCTTC. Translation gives CASSLVHHTNYGYTF.

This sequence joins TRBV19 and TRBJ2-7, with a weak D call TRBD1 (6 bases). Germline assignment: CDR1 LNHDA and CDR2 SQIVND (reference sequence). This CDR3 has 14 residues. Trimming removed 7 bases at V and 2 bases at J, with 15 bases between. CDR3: CASTQSTGPYEQYF. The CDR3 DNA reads TGTGCCAGTACCCAATCGACAGGACCCTACGAGCAGTACTTC.

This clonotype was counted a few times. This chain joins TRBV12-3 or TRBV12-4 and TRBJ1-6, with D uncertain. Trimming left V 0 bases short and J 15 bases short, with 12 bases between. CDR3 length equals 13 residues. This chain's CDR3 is CASSLAPGNFLHF. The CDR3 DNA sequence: TGTGCCAGCAGTTTAGCCCCAGGTAATTTCCTCCACTTT.

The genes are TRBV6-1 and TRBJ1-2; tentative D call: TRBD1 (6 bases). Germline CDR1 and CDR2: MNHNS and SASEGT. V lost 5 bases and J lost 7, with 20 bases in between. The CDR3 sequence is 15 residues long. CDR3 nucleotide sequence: TGTGCCAGCAGTTGGGGGACACCTATTAGCGGTGGCTACACCTTC. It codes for CASSWGTPISGGYTF.

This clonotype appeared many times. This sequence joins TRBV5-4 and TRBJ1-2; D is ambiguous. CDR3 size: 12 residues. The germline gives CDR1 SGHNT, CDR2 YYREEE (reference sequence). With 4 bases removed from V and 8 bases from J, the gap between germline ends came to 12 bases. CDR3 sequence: CASSRTGGGYTF. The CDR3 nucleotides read TGTGCCAGCAGCCGGACCGGCGGAGGCTACACCTTC.

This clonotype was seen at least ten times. CDR3 sequence reads: CASSKLVGVYTDTQYF. Written as DNA, the CDR3 is TGTGCCAGCAGCAAACTAGTTGGAGTGTACACAGATACGCAGTATTTT. The chain combines TRBV2 with TRBJ2-3, with a possible D match to TRBD2 (5 bases). Germline V gives CDR1 SNHLY, CDR2 FYNNEI. Trimming cost V 6 bases and J 2 bases, with 18 bases left between them. The CDR3 loop spans 16 amino acids. Together with reference TRBV2 and TRBJ2-3, the CDR3 gives the full variable domain: EPEVTQTPSHQVTQMGQEVILRCVPISNHLYFYWYRQILGQKVEFLVSFYNNEISEKSEIFDDQFSVERPDGSNFTLKIRSTKLEDSAMYFCASSKLVGVYTDTQYFGPGTRLTVL.

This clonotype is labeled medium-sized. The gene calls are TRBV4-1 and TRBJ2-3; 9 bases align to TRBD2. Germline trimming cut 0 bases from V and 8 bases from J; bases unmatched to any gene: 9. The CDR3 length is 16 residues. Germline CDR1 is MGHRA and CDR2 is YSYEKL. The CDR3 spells CASSQDEAGGGGTQYF. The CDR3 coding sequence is TGCGCCAGCAGCCAAGACGAAGCGGGAGGAGGGGGTACGCAGTATTTT.

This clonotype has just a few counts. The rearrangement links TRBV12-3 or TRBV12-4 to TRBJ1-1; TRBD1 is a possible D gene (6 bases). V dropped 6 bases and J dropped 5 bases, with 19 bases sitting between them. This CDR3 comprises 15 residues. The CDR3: CASSHRGGTRTEAFF. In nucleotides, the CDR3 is TGTGCCAGCAGCCACCGAGGGGGAACGAGGACTGAAGCTTTCTTT.

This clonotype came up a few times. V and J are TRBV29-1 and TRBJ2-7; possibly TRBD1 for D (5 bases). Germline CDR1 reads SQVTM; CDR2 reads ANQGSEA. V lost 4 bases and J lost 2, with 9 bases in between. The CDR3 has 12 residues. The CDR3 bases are TGCAGCGTTGGACAGCCGACCTACGAGCAGTACTTC. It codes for CSVGQPTYEQYF.

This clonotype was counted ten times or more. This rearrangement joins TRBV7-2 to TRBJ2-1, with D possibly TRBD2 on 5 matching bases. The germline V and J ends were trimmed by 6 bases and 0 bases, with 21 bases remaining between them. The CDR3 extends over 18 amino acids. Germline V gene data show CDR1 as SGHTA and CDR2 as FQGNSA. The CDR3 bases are TGTGCCAGCAGTCCAAGACCTAGCTTGACCTTCTCCTACAATGAGCAGTTCTTC. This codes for CASSPRPSLTFSYNEQFF. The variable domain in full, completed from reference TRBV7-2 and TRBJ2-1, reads GAGVSQSPSNKVTEKGKDVELRCDPISGHTALYWYRQSLGQGLEFLIYFQGNSAPDKSGLPSDRFSAERTGGSVSTLTIQRTQQEDSAVYLCASSPRPSLTFSYNEQFFGPGTRLTVL.

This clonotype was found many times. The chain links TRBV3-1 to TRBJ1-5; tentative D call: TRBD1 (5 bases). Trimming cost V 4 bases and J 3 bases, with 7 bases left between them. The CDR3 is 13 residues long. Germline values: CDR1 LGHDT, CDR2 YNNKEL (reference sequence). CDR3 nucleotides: TGTGCCAGCAGCCGGGGGGACAATCAGCCCCAGCATTTT. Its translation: CASSRGDNQPQHF.

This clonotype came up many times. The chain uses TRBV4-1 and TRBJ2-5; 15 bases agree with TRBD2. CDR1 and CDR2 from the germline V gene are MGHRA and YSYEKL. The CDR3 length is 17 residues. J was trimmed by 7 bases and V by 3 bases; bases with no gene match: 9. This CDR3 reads CASSQGSGTSGGRTQYF. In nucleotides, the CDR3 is TGCGCCAGCAGCCAGGGGTCCGGGACTAGCGGGGGGAGGACCCAGTACTTC.

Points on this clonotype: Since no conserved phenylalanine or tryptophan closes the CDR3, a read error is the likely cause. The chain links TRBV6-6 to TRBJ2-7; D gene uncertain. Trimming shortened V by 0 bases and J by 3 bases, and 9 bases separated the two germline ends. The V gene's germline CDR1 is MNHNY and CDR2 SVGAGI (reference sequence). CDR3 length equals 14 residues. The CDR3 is CASSYSQRDYEQYL. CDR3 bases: TGTGCCAGCAGTTACTCCCAAAGGGACTACGAGCAGTACCTC.

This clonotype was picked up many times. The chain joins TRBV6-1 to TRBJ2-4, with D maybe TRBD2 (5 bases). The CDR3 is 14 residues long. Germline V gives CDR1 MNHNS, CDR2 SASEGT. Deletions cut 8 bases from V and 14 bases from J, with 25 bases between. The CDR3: CASRPVGQALEEYF. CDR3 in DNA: TGTGCCAGCCGCCCCGTTGGGCAAGCTTTGGAGGAGTACTTC.

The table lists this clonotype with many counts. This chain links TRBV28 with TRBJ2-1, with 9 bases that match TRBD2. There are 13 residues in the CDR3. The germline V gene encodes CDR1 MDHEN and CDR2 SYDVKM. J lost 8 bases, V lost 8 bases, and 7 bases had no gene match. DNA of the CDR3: TGTGCCAGCTCAGCGGGAGGCCTCGATGAGCAGTTCTTC. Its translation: CASSAGGLDEQFF.

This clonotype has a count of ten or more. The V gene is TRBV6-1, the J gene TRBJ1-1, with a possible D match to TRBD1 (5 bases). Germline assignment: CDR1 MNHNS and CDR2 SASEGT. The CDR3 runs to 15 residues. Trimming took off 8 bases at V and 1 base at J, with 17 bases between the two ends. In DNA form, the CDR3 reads TGTGCCAGCCGATCCCTTGGCCAGGGGAACACTGAAGCTTTCTTT. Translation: CASRSLGQGNTEAFF.

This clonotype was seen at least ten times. CDR3 DNA sequence: TGTGCCAGCAGCCGCCTGACGACAGGGGGCAATGAGCAGTTCTTC. It specifies CASSRLTTGGNEQFF. This chain uses TRBV7-2 with TRBJ2-1, with 9 bases that match TRBD1. The germline CDR1 and CDR2 sequences are SGHTA and FQGNSA. Trimming took 5 bases from V and 6 from J; bases not matched to a gene: 8. This CDR3 is 15 amino acids long.

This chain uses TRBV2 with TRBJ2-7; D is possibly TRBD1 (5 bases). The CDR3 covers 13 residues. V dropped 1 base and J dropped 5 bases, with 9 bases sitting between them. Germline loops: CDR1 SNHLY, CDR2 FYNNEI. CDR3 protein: CASSEGQGDEQYF. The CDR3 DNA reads TGTGCCAGCAGTGAAGGTCAGGGTGACGAGCAGTACTTC.

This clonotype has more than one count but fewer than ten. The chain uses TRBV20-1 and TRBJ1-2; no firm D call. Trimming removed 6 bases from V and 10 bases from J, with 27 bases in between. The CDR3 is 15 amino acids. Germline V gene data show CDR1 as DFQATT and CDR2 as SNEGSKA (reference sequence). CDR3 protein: CSARETGGINYNYTF. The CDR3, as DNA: TGCAGTGCACGTGAGACGGGAGGAATTAACTATAACTACACCTTC.

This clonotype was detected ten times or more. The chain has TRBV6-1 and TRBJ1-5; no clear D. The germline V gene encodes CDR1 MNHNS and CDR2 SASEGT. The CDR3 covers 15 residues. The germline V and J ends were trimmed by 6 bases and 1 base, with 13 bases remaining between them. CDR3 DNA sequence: TGTGCCAGCAGATCCCCCGGAGGGAGCAATCAGCCCCAGCATTTT. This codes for CASRSPGGSNQPQHF.

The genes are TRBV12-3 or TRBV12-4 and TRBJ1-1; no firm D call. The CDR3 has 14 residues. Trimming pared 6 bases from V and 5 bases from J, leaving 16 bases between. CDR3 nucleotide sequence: TGTGCCAGCAGCCCCACGTCGAGTATGACTGAAGCTTTCTTT. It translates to CASSPTSSMTEAFF.

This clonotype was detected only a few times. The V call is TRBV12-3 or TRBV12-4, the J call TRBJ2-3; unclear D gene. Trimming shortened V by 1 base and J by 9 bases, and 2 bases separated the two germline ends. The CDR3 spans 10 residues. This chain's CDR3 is CASSLGTQYF. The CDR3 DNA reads TGTGCCAGCAGTTTAGGGACGCAGTATTTT.

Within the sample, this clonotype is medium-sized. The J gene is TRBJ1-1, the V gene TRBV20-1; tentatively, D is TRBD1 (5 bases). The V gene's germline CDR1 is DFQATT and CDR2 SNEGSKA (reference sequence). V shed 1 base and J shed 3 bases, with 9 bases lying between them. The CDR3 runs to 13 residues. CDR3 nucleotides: TGCAGTGCTAGAGTGGGGGGTTACACTGAAGCTTTCTTT. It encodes CSARVGGYTEAFF.

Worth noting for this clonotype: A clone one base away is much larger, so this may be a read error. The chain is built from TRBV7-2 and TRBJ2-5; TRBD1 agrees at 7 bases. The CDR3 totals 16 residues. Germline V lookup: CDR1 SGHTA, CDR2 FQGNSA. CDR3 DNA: TGTGCCAGCAGCTTAAGGGTACAGGGGCATCAAGAGACCCATTACTTC. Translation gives CASSLRVQGHQETHYF. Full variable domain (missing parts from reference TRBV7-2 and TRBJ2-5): GAGVSQSPSNKVTEKGKDVELRCDPISGHTALYWYRQSLGQGLEFLIYFQGNSAPDKSGLPSDRFSAERTGGSVSTLTIQRTQQEDSAVYLCASSLRVQGHQETHYFGPGTRLLVL.

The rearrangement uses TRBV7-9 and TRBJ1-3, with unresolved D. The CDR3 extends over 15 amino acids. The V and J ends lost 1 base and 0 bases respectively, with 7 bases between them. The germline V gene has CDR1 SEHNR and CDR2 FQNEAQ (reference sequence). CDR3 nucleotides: TGTGCCAGCAGCTTAGTGGCCTTCTCTGGAAACACCATATATTTT. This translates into CASSLVAFSGNTIYF.

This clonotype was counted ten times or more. Written as DNA, the CDR3 is TGTGCCACCAGGGGTTCCACTGAAGCTTTCTTT. It specifies CATRGSTEAFF. The rearrangement links TRBV19 to TRBJ1-1, with D perhaps matching TRBD1 (6 bases). The CDR3 is made up of 11 amino acids. Trimming cost V 10 bases and J 4 bases, with 10 bases left between them. Germline CDR1 and CDR2: LNHDA and SQIVND (reference sequence). The full variable domain, completed using reference TRBV19 and TRBJ1-1, is DGGITQSPKYLFRKEGQNVTLSCEQNLNHDAMYWYRQDPGQGLRLIYYSQIVNDFQKGDIAEGYSVSREKKESFPLTVTSAQKNPTAFYLCATRGSTEAFFGQGTRLTVV.